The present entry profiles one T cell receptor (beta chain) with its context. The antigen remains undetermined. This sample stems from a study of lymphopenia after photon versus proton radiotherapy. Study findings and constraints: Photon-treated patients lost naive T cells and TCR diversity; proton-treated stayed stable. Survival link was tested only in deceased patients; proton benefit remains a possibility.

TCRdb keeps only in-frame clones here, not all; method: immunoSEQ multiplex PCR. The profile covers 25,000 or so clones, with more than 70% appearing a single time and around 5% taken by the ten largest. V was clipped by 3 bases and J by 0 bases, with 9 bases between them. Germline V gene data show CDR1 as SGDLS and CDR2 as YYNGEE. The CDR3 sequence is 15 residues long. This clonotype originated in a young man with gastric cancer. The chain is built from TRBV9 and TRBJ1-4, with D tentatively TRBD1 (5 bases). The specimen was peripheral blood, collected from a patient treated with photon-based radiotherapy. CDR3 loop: CASSGTGTTNEKLFF. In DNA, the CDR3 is TGTGCCAGCAGCGGAACAGGAACAACTAATGAAAAACTGTTTTTT.